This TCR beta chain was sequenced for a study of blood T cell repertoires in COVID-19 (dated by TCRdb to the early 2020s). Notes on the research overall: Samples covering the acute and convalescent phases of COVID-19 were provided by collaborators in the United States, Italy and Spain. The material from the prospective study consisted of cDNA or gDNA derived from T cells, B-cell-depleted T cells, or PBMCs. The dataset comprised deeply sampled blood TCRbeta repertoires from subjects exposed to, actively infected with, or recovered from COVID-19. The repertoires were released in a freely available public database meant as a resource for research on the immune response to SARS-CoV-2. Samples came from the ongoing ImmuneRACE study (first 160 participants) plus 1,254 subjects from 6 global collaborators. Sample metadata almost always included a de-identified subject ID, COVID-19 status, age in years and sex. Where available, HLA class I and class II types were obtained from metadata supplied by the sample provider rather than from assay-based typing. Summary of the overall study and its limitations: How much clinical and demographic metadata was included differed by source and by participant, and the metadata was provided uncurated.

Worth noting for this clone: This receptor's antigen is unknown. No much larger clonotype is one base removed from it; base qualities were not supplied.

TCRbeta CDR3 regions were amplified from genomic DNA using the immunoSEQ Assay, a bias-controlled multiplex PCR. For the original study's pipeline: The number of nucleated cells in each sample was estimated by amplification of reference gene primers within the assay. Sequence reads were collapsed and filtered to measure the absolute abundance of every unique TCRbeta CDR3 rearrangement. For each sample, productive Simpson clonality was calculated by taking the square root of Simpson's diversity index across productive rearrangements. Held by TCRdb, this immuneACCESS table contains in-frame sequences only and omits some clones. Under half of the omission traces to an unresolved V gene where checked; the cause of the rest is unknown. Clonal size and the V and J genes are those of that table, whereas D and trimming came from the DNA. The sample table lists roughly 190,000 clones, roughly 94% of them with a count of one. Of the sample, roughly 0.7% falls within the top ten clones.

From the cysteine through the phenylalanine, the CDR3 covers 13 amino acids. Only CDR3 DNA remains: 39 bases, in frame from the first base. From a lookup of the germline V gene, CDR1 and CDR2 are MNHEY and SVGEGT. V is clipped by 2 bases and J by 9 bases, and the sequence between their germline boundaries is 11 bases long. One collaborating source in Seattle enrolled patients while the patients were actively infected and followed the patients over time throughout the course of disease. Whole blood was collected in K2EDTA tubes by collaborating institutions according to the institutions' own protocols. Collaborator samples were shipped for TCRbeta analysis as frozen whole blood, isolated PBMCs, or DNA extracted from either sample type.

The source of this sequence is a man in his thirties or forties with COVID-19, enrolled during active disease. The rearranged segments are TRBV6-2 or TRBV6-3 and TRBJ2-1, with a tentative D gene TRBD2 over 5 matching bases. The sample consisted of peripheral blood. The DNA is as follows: TGTGCCAGCAGTTACGGCTCCCGGGGTGAGCAGTTCTTC. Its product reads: CASSYGSRGEQFF.